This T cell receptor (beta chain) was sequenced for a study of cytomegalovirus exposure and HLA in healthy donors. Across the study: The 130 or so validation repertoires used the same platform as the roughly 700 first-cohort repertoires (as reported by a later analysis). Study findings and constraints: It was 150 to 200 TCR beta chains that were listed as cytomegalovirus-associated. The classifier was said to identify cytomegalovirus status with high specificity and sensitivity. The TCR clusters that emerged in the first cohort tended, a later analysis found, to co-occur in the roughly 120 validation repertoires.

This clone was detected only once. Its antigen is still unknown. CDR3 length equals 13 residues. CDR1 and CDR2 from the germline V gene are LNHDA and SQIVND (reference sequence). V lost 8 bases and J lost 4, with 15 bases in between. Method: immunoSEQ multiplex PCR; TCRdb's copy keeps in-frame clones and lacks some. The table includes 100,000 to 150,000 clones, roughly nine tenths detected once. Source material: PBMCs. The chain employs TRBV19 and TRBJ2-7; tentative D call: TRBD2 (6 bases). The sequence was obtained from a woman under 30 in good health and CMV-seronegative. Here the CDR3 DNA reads TGTGCCAGTTCGGGACTCATGGGGTACGAGCAGTACTTC. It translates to CASSGLMGYEQYF.